This T cell receptor (beta chain) was captured by sequencing in a study of identical twins. V shed 10 bases, J shed 5 bases, and the junction held 11 bases outside the gene matches. This CDR3 is built from 15 residues. CDR1 and CDR2 from the germline V gene are MNHNS and SASEGT. Template switching added a universal primer site; cDNA carried unique molecular identifiers. Each CDR3 protein is one row after TCRdb ran MiXCR on the 5' RACE reads. The table has about 790,000 distinct CDR3 sequences, around a sixth seen once. A further study also used this sample, focusing on T cells expressing NK-cell markers. That source notes: Among eight sequenced donors, seven carried HCMV seropositivity while one was seronegative. It was still unclear whether expanded NKG2C+ T cell clones were HCMV specific.

The clonotype was recovered from a woman aged 18-29 years in good health. The sample comprised PBMCs. This chain uses TRBV6-1 with TRBJ2-1; TRBD2 aligns across 10 bases. This CDR3 reads CATRGGLAKNNEQFF. CDR3 nucleotides: TGTGCCACCCGTGGGGGACTAGCGAAAAACAATGAGCAGTTCTTC.